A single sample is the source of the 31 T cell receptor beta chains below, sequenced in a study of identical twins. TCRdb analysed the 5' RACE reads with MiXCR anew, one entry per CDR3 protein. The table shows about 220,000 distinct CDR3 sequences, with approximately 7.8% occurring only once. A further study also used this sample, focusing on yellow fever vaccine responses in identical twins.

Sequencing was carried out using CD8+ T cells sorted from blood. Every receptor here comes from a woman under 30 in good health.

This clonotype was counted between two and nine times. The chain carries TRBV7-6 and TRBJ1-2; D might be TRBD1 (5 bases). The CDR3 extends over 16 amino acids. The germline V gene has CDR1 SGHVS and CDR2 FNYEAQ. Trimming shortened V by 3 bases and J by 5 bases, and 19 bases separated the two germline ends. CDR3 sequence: CASSLRAKEDSYGYTF. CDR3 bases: TGTGCCAGCAGCTTGAGGGCTAAAGAAGACAGTTATGGCTACACCTTC. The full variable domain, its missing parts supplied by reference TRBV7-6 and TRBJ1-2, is GAGVSQSPRYKVTKRGQDVALRCDPISGHVSLYWYRQALGQGPEFLTYFNYEAQQDKSGLPNDRFSAERPEGSISTLTIQRTEQRDSAMYRCASSLRAKEDSYGYTFGSGTRLTVV.

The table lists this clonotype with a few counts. The CDR3 here is CSATIAGVPGEQFF. CDR3 coding DNA: TGCAGTGCTACGATAGCGGGAGTCCCAGGTGAGCAGTTCTTC. The chain uses TRBV20-1 and TRBJ2-1, with TRBD2 matching over 9 bases. Trimming at V came to 4 bases and at J to 9 bases, leaving 10 bases not matched to a gene. Germline V gene sequence: CDR1 DFQATT, CDR2 SNEGSKA (reference sequence). The CDR3 is made up of 14 amino acids.

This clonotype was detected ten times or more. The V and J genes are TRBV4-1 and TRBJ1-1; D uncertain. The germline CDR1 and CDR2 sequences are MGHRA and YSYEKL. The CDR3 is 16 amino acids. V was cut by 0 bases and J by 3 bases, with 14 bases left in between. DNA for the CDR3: TGCGCCAGCAGCCAAGATACTGGCACCTGGTACACTGAAGCTTTCTTT. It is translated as CASSQDTGTWYTEAFF.

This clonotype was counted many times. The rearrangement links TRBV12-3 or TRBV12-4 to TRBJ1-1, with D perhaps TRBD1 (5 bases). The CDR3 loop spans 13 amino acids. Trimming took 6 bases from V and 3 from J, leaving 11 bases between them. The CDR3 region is CASRRGGDTEAFF. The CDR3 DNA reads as TGTGCCAGCAGACGTGGGGGAGACACTGAAGCTTTCTTT.

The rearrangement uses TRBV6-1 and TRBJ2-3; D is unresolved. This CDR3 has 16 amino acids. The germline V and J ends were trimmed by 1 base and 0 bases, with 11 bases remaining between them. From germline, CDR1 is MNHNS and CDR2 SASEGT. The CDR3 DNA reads TGTGCCAGCAGTGAAGTCGGCAGCCCTAGCACAGATACGCAGTATTTT. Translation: CASSEVGSPSTDTQYF.

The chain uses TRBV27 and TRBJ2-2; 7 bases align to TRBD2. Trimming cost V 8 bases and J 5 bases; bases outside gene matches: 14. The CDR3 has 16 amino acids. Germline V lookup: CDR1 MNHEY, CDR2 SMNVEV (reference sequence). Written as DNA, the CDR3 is TGTGCCAGCGGATTATCGAGCGGGGTAATTACCGGGGAGCTGTTTTTT. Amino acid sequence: CASGLSSGVITGELFF.

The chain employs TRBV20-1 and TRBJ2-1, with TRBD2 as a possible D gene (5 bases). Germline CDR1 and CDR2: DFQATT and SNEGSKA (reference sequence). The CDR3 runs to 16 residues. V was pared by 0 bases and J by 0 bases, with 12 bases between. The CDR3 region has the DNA TGCAGTGCTAGAGATCGGGATTCAAGCTCCTACAATGAGCAGTTCTTC. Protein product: CSARDRDSSSYNEQFF.

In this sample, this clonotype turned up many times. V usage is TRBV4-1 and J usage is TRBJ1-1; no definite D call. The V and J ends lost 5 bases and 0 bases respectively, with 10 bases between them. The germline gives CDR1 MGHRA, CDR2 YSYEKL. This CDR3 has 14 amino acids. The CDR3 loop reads CASSYGSMNTEAFF. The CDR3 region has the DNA TGCGCCAGCAGCTATGGGTCCATGAACACTGAAGCTTTCTTT.

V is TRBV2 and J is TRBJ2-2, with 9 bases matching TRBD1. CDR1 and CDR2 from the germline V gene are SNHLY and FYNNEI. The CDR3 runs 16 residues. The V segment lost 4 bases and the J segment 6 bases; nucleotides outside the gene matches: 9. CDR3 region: CASSGPRTGEAGELFF. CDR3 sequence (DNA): TGTGCCAGCAGTGGTCCAAGGACAGGGGAGGCCGGGGAGCTGTTTTTT.

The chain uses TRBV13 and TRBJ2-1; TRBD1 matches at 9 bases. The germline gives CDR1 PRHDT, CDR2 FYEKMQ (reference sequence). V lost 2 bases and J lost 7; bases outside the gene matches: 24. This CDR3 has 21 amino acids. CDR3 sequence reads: CASSLKRQGVWAPSRWNEQFF. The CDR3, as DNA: TGTGCCAGCAGCTTAAAGAGACAGGGGGTCTGGGCTCCTTCCCGATGGAATGAGCAGTTCTTC.

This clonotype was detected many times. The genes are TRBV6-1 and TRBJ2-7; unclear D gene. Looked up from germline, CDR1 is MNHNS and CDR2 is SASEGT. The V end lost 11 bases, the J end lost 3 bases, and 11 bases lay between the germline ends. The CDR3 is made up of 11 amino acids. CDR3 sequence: CASREDYEQYV. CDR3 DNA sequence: TGTGCCTCCCGTGAAGACTACGAGCAGTACGTC.

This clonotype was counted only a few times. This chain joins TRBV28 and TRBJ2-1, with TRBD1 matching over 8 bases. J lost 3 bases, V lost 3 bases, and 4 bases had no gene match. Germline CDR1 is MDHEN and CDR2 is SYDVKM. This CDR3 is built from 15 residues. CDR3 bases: TGTGCCAGCAGTTTTCAGGGACAGGTCTACAATGAGCAGTTCTTC. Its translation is CASSFQGQVYNEQFF. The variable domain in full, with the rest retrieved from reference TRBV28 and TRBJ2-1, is DVKVTQSSRYLVKRTGEKVFLECVQDMDHENMFWYRQDPGLGLRLIYFSYDVKMKEKGDIPEGYSVSREKKERFSLILESASTNQTSMYLCASSFQGQVYNEQFFGPGTRLTVL.

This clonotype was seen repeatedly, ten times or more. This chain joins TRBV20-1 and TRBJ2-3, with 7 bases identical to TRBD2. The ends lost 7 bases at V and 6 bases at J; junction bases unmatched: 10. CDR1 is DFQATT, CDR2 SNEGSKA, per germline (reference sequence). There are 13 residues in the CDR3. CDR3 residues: CSVGRREKDTQYF. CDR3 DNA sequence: TGCAGTGTAGGTCGGCGGGAGAAGGATACGCAGTATTTT.

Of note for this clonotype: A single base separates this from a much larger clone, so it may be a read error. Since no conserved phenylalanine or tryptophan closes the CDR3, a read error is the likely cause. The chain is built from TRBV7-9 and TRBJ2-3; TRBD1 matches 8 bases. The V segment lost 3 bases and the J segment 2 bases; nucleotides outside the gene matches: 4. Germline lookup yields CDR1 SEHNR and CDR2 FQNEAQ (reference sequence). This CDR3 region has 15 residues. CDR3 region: CASSFKDRVTDTQYL. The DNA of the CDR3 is TGTGCCAGCAGCTTCAAGGACAGGGTCACAGATACGCAGTATTTA.

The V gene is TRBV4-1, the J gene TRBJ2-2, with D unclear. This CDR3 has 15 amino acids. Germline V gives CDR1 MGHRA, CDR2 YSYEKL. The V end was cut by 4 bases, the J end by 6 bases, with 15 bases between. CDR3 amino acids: CASSPYRSAPGELFF. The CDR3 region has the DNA TGCGCCAGCAGCCCGTACCGCAGCGCGCCCGGGGAGCTGTTTTTT.

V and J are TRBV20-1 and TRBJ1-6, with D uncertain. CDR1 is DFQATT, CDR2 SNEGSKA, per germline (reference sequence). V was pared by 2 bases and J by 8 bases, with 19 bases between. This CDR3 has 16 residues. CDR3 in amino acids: CSARRRVEGDDSPLHF. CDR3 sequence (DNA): TGCAGTGCTAGACGACGGGTGGAGGGAGACGATTCACCCCTCCACTTT.

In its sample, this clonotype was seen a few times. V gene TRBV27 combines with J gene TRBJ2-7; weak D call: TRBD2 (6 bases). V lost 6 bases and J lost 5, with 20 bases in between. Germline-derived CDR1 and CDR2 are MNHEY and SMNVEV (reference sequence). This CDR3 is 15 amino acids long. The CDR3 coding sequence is TGTGCCAGCAGCGCCCGGGGGTCTGTTCATCACGAGCAGTACTTC. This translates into CASSARGSVHHEQYF.

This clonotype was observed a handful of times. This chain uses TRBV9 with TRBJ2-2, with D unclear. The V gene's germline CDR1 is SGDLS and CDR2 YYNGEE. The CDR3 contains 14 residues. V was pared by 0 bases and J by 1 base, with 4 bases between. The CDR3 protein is CASSVDKNTGELFF. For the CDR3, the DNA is TGTGCCAGCAGCGTAGACAAGAACACCGGGGAGCTGTTTTTT.

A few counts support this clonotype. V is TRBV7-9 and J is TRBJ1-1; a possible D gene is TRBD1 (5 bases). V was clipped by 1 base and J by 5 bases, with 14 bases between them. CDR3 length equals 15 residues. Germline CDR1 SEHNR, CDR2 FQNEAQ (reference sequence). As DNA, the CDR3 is TGTGCCAGCAGCTTAGGGCAGGGATGGGGGACTGAAGCTTTCTTT. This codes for CASSLGQGWGTEAFF. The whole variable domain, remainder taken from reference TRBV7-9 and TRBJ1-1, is DTGVSQNPRHKITKRGQNVTFRCDPISEHNRLYWYRQTLGQGPEFLTYFQNEAQLEKSRLLSDRFSAERPKGSFSTLEIQRTEQGDSAMYLCASSLGQGWGTEAFFGQGTRLTVV.

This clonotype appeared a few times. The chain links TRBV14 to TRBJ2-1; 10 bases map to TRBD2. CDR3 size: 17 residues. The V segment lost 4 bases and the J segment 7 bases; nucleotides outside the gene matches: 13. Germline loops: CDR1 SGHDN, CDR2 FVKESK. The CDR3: CASSPMPLAGAANEQFF. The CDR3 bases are TGTGCCAGCAGCCCGATGCCCCTAGCGGGGGCTGCGAATGAGCAGTTCTTC.

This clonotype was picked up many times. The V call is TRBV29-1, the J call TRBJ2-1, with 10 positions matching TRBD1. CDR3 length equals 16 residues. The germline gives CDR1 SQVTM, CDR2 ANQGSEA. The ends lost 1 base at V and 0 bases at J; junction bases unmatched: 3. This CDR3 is CSVEGGQGSSYNEQFF. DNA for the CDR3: TGCAGCGTTGAAGGGGGACAGGGGAGCTCCTACAATGAGCAGTTCTTC.

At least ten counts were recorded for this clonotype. The CDR3, as DNA: TGCAGTGCCAGCGGCCGACTAGCGGAGTGGAATGAGCAGTTCTTC. Its protein product is CSASGRLAEWNEQFF. The V call is TRBV20-1, the J call TRBJ2-1; 9 bases match TRBD2. The CDR3 contains 15 residues. V lost 6 bases and J lost 7; bases outside the gene matches: 13. Germline values: CDR1 DFQATT, CDR2 SNEGSKA (reference sequence).

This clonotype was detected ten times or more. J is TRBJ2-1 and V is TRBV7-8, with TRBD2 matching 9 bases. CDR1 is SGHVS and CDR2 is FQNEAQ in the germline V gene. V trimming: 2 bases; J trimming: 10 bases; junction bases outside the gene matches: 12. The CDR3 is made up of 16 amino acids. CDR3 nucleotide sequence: TGTGCCAGCAGCTTACATGGGCGGGAGGGCGGTTTGGAGCAGTTCTTC. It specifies CASSLHGREGGLEQFF. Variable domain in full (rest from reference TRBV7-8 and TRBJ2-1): GAGVSQSPRYKVAKRGQDVALRCDPISGHVSLFWYQQALGQGPEFLTYFQNEAQLDKSGLPSDRFFAERPEGSVSTLKIQRTQQEDSAVYLCASSLHGREGGLEQFFGPGTRLTVL.

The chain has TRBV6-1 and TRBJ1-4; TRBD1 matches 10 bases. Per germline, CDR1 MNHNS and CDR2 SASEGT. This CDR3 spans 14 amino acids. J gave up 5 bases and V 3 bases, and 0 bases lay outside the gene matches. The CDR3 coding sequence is TGTGCCAGCAGTGAGGGACAGGGGAATGAAAAACTGTTTTTT. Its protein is CASSEGQGNEKLFF.

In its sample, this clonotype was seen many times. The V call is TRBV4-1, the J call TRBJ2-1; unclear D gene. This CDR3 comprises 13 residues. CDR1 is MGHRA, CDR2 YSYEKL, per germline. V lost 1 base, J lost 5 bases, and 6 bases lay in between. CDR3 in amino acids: CASSQGANNEQFF. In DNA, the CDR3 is TGCGCCAGCAGCCAAGGGGCGAACAATGAGCAGTTCTTC.

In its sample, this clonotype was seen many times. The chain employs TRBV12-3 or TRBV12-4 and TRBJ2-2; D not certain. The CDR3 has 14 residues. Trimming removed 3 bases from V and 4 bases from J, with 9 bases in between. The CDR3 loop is CASSFQRATGELFF. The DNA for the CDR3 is TGTGCCAGCAGTTTCCAACGGGCCACCGGGGAGCTGTTTTTT.

The CDR3 region has the DNA TGTGCCAGCAGCTTAAGCCGGGACAGGGAATCGAAGCCCGCCTACAATGAGCAGTTCTTC. It is translated as CASSLSRDRESKPAYNEQFF. The chain combines TRBV11-1 with TRBJ2-1, with 9 bases identical to TRBD1. V shed 2 bases, J shed 2 bases, and the junction held 16 bases outside the gene matches. The germline V gene encodes CDR1 SGHAT and CDR2 FQDESV (reference sequence). The CDR3 is 20 residues long.

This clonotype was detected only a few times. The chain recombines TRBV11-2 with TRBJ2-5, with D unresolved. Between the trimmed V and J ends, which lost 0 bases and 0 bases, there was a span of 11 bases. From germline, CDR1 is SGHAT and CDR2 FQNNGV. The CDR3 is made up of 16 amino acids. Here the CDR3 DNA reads TGTGCCAGCAGCTTAGAGGTGGACGGTTACCAAGAGACCCAGTACTTC. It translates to CASSLEVDGYQETQYF.

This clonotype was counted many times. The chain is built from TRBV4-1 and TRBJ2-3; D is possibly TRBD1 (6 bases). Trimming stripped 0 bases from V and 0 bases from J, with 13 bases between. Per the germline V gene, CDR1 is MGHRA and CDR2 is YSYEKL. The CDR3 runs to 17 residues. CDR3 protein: CASSQEGARTSTDTQYF. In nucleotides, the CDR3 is TGCGCCAGCAGCCAAGAGGGGGCCAGGACTAGCACAGATACGCAGTATTTT.

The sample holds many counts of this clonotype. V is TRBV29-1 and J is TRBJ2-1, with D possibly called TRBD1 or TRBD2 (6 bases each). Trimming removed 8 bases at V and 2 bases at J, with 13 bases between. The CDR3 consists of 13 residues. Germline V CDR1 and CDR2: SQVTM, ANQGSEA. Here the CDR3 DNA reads TGCAGCTCATGGGGGGCGGCCTACAATGAGCAGTTCTTC. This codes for CSSWGAAYNEQFF.

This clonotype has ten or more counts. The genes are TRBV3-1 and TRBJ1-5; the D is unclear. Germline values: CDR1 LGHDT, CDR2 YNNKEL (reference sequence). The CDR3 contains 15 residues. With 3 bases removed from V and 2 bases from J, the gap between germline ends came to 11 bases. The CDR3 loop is CASSQADRRNQPQHF. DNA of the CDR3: TGTGCCAGCAGCCAGGCCGACCGTCGCAATCAGCCCCAGCATTTT.